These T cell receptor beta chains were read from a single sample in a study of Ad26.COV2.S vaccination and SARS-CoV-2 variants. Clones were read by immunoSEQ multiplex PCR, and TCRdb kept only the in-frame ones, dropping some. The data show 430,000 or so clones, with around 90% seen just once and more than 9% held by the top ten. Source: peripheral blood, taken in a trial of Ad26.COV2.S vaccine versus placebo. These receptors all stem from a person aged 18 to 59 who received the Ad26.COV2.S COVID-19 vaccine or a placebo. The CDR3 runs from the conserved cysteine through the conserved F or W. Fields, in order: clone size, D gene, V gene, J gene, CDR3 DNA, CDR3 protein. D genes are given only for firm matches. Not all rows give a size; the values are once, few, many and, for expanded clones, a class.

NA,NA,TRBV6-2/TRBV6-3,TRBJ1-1,TGTGCCAGCAGTTACGGGGAAGGCACTGAAGCTTTCTTT,CASSYGEGTEAFF
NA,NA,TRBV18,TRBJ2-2,TGTGCCAGCTCATTGGGGACAATCACCGGGGAGCTGTTTTTT,CASSLGTITGELFF
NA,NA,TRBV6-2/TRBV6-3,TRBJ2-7,TGTGCCAGCAGTCCATTCCGGGACGGCTACGAGCAGTACTTC,CASSPFRDGYEQYF
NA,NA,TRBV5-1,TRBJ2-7,TGCGCCAGCCTGAATGCGGGCAATCAGGGCGAGCAGTACTTC,CASLNAGNQGEQYF
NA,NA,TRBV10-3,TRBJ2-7,TGTGCCATCAGGGATGGGACTTTCTACGAGCAGTACTTC,CAIRDGTFYEQYF
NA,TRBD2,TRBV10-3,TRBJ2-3,TGTGCCTTGGGGACTAGCGGGGGCACTAGCACAGATACGCAGTATTTT,CALGTSGGTSTDTQYF
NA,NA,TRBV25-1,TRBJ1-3,TGTGCCAGCAGTTCGTCAGTACTCTCTGGAAACACCATATATTTT,CASSSSVLSGNTIYF
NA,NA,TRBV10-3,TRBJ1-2,TGTGCCATCAGTGGAGGGGCCAATAACTATGGCTACACCTTC,CAISGGANNYGYTF
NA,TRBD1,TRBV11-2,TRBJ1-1,TGTGCCAGCAGTCCGAGACAGGGGGCTTTCTTT,CASSPRQGAFF
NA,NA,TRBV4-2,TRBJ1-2,TGTGCCAGCAGCCAAGATAGGTCGGCAGACCACTATGGCTACACCTTC,CASSQDRSADHYGYTF
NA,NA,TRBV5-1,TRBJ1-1,TGCGCCAGCAGCTGGGGGCAGGGGAACACTGAAGCTTTCTTT,CASSWGQGNTEAFF
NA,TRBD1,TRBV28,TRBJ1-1,TGTGCCAGCAGTCATGGGACAGGGAACACTGAAGCTTTCTTT,CASSHGTGNTEAFF
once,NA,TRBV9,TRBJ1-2,TGTGCCAGCAGCGTAGACCGGAACTATGGCTACACCTTC,CASSVDRNYGYTF
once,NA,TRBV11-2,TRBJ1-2,TGTGCCAGCAGCTTAGATCCTTCTGGATTTAACTATGGCTACACCTTC,CASSLDPSGFNYGYTF
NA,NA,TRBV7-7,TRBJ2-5,TGTGCCAGCAGCTCTAGACCGCGGGGAGAGACCCAGTACTTC,CASSSRPRGETQYF
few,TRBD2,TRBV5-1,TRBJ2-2,TGCGCCAGCACCTCGTACGGACTAGCCGTGGAGCTGTTTTTT,CASTSYGLAVELFF
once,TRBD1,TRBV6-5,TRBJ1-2,TGTGCCAGCACCCGGGACAGGGGGACTACCCATGGCTACACCTTC,CASTRDRGTTHGYTF
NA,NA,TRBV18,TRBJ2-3,TGTGCCAGCTCACCACCGAGACCGGGTACAGATACGCAGTATTTT,CASSPPRPGTDTQYF
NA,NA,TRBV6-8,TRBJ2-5,TGTGCCAGCAGCCTGGGGCCTCAAGAGACCCAGTACTTC,CASSLGPQETQYF
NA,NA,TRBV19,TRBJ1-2,TGTGCCAGTAGAGAGGGCAGCCGCAATGGCTACACCTTC,CASREGSRNGYTF
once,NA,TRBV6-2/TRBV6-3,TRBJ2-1,TGTGCCAGCAGTTACGGAGAGATGGATGAGCAGTTCTTC,CASSYGEMDEQFF
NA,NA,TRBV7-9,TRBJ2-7,TGTGCCAGCAGCTCGTCTATACTCTACGAGCAGTACTTC,CASSSSILYEQYF
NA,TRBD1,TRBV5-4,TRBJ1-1,TGTGCCAGCAGCCCGACAGGGTCTAGAAACACTGAAGCTTTCTTT,CASSPTGSRNTEAFF
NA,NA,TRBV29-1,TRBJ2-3,TGCAGCGTTGAAGATCTTGCGAATAGCTATAGCACAGATACGCAGTATTTT,CSVEDLANSYSTDTQYF
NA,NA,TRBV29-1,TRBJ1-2,TGCAGCGTTGAGGATCTTGGGACCTCGGGCCACGGCTACACCTTC,CSVEDLGTSGHGYTF
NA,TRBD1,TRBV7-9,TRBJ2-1,TGTGCCAGCAGCTCGACAGGGGCCTACAATGAGCAGTTCTTC,CASSSTGAYNEQFF
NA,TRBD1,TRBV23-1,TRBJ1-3,TGCGCCAGCAGTCATTGGCAGGGGGCGCGGACTGGAAACACCATATATTTT,CASSHWQGARTGNTIYF
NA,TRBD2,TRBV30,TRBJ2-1,TGTGCCTGGAGGGAACTAGCGGGAGGGCCCTATGAGCAGTTCTTC,CAWRELAGGPYEQFF
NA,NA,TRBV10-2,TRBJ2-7,TGCGCCAGCACCACCGACCCAGCGTGGCAAGTTGAGTACTTC,CASTTDPAWQVEYF
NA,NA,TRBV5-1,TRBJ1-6,TGCGCCAGCAGCTTCGGGCCGAATTCACCCCTCCACTTT,CASSFGPNSPLHF
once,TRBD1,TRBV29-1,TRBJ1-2,TGCAGCGTTGGTTCCGGGACAGGGGCCTCTCTCTATGGCTACACCTTC,CSVGSGTGASLYGYTF
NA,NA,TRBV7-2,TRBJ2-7,TGTGCCAGCAGCTTATCGGGTATCTCCTACGAGCAGTACTTC,CASSLSGISYEQYF
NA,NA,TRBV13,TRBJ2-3,TGTGCCAGCAGCTTACAGGGGATTTCAGATACGCAGTATTTT,CASSLQGISDTQYF
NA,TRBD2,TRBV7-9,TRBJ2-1,TGTGCCAGCAGCCGGACTAGCGGGAGGGTGATCAATGAGCAGTTCTTC,CASSRTSGRVINEQFF
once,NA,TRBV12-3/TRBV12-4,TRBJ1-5,TGTGCCAGCGGAATCGCCTCCGGTCAGCCCCAGCATTTT,CASGIASGQPQHF
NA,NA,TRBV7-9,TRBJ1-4,TGTGCCAGCAGCCTGGACAGCCAAAAACTGTTTTTT,CASSLDSQKLFF
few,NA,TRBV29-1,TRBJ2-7,TGCAGCGCCGAAGACCTCTCCTACGAGCAGTACTTC,CSAEDLSYEQYF
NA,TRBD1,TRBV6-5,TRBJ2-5,TGTGCCAGCAGTTCTCAGGGGGCGCGAGAGACCCAGTACTTC,CASSSQGARETQYF
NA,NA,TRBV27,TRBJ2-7,TGTGCCAGCAGTTTACTACCATACTACGAGCAGTACTTC,CASSLLPYYEQYF
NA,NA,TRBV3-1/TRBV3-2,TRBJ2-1,TGTGCCAGCAGCCAAGGACAGGGAGGAGACAATGAGCAGTTCTTC,CASSQGQGGDNEQFF
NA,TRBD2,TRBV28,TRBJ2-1,TGTGCCAGCAGTTCGGGAGCGGGAGTCAATGAGCAGTTCTTC,CASSSGAGVNEQFF